One sample yielded the 25 T cell receptor beta chains listed below, sequenced in a study of blood T cell repertoires in COVID-19. TCRdb's table, derived via immunoSEQ multiplex PCR, lists solely in-frame clones and lacks some. Here the sample spans some 110,000 clones, around 88% being singletons. Sequencing input: peripheral blood. All receptors come from a human donor in a cohort sampled during active COVID-19.

The chain combines TRBV12-2 with TRBJ1-2; the D call of TRBD1 is as the table states it, not checked on the DNA. TRBV12-2 is flagged as a pseudogene. The CDR3 has 16 amino acids. Here the CDR3 reads CASRLEVQGCHYGYTF. The CDR3 nucleotides read TGTGCAAGTCGCTTAGAGGTCCAGGGTTGCCACTATGGCTACACCTTC.

The sample holds a few counts of this clone. This chain uses TRBV5-1 with TRBJ2-1, with D tentatively TRBD2 (6 bases). Germline CDR1 SGHRS, CDR2 YFSETQ. Trimming left V 4 bases short and J 7 bases short, with 18 bases between. The CDR3 covers 15 residues. CDR3 sequence (DNA): TGCGCCAGCAGCCCGTCCGCGGGGCGCGTTAATGAGCAGTTCTTC. Translating it yields CASSPSAGRVNEQFF.

Only one count was recorded for this clone. The CDR3 region is CALSTGRGGYNQPQHF. CDR3 nucleotide sequence: TGTGCCTTGTCAACAGGGCGAGGGGGTTACAATCAGCCCCAGCATTTT. The J gene is TRBJ1-5, the V gene TRBV30; TRBD1 might be the D (6 bases). V lost 7 bases, J lost 3 bases, and 22 bases lay in between. The germline V gene has CDR1 GTSNPN and CDR2 SVGIG (reference sequence). This CDR3 comprises 16 residues. The variable domain in full, completed from reference TRBV30 and TRBJ1-5, reads SQTIHQWPATLVQPVGSPLSLECTVEGTSNPNLYWYRQAAGRGLQLLFYSVGIGQISSEVPQNLSASRPQDRQFILSSKKLLLSDSGFYLCALSTGRGGYNQPQHFGDGTRLSIL.

The chain recombines TRBV25-1 with TRBJ2-5; D possibly corresponds to TRBD2 (5 bases). The V and J ends lost 1 base and 5 bases respectively, with 14 bases between them. Germline CDR1 and CDR2: MGHDK and SYGVNS. CDR3 length: 15 residues. The CDR3 protein is CASSEWWEEGETQYF. CDR3 DNA: TGTGCCAGCAGTGAATGGTGGGAAGAGGGCGAGACCCAGTACTTC.

CDR3 DNA sequence: TGTGCCAGCAGCCCGGGACAGGGAACTACCTACGAGCAGTACTTC. This codes for CASSPGQGTTYEQYF. The J gene is TRBJ2-7, the V gene TRBV7-8; TRBD1 aligns across 9 bases. This CDR3 contains 15 residues. After removal of 5 bases from V and 2 bases from J, the junction contained 7 bases not matched to a gene. CDR1 and CDR2 (germline): SGHVS, FQNEAQ.

The chain carries TRBV19 and TRBJ2-2; TRBD1 is a possible D gene (6 bases). Germline V CDR1 and CDR2: LNHDA, SQIVND (reference sequence). The CDR3 length is 14 residues. Trimming removed 6 bases at V and 4 bases at J, with 12 bases between. CDR3 sequence reads: CASSRTGTTGELFF. In nucleotides, the CDR3 is TGTGCCAGTAGCCGAACAGGGACCACCGGGGAGCTGTTTTTT.

This clone was counted only a few times. This rearrangement joins TRBV27 to TRBJ1-4, with D tentatively TRBD1 (6 bases). Trimming shortened V by 0 bases and J by 8 bases, and 16 bases separated the two germline ends. CDR3 size: 16 residues. Germline CDR1 and CDR2: MNHEY and SMNVEV (reference sequence). In nucleotides, the CDR3 is TGTGCCAGCAGTTTATCGCGTGGGGGCGGCTACGAAAAACTGTTTTTT. It codes for CASSLSRGGGYEKLFF.

This clone was counted a few times. The chain uses TRBV5-1 and TRBJ2-2; D is possibly TRBD2 (6 bases). Trimming pared 0 bases from V and 4 bases from J, leaving 7 bases between. The CDR3 totals 14 residues. The germline CDR1 and CDR2 sequences are SGHRS and YFSETQ. This CDR3 reads CASSLVTSTGELFF. In DNA form, the CDR3 reads TGCGCCAGCAGCTTGGTGACTAGCACCGGGGAGCTGTTTTTT.

The chain carries TRBV4-3 and TRBJ1-5; D is unclear. Germline values: CDR1 LGHNA, CDR2 YSLEER. This CDR3 has 16 amino acids. V lost 6 bases and J 0 bases, leaving 15 bases between the germline ends. Here the CDR3 DNA reads TGCGCCAGCAGTCCCAGCTGGGCAAATAGCAATCAGCCCCAGCATTTT. Translation: CASSPSWANSNQPQHF.

The gene calls are TRBV7-9 and TRBJ2-7; 9 bases align to TRBD2. The CDR3 is 16 residues long. The germline gives CDR1 SEHNR, CDR2 FQNEAQ (reference sequence). The J segment lost 0 bases and the V segment lost 5 bases, leaving 8 bases of the junction unmatched. The CDR3 protein is CASSTLAGPSSYEQYF. The DNA of the CDR3 is TGTGCCAGCAGCACGCTAGCGGGGCCGAGCTCCTACGAGCAGTACTTC.

V is TRBV19 and J is TRBJ2-3, with 8 nucleotides matching TRBD2. There are 11 residues in the CDR3. The ends lost 10 bases at V and 6 bases at J; junction bases unmatched: 3. Germline CDR1 is LNHDA and CDR2 is SQIVND (reference sequence). The CDR3 DNA is TGTGCCACCGGGAGGGCCGATACGCAGTATTTT. This sequence encodes CATGRADTQYF.

The J gene is TRBJ2-7, the V gene TRBV14, with a tentative D call TRBD1 (5 bases). V gave up 4 bases and J gave up 2 bases, with 12 bases separating them. CDR3 size: 14 residues. In germline, CDR1 is SGHDN, CDR2 FVKESK. The CDR3 here is CASSRTPDAYEQYF. The CDR3 nucleotides read TGTGCCAGCAGCCGGACACCCGATGCCTACGAGCAGTACTTC.

V gene TRBV7-2 combines with J gene TRBJ1-2; 9 nucleotides line up with TRBD1. Germline CDR1 SGHTA, CDR2 FQGNSA. The V gene end was trimmed by 1 base and the J gene end by 7 bases; junction bases not matched to a gene: 7. CDR3 length: 15 residues. CDR3 nucleotides: TGTGCCAGCAGCTTAGGTGGGACAGGGCGGCGTGGCTACACCTTC. The encoded protein is CASSLGGTGRRGYTF.

The chain has TRBV18 and TRBJ1-1, with TRBD1 matching over 10 bases. The CDR3 runs 17 residues. Looked up from germline, CDR1 is KGHSH and CDR2 is LQKENI. The V and J ends lost 4 bases and 5 bases, in that order; junction bases with no gene match: 13. The CDR3 nucleotides are TGTGCCAGCTCACAGGACCGACCGGGACAGGGGTGGACTGAAGCTTTCTTT. This encodes CASSQDRPGQGWTEAFF.

The chain is built from TRBV7-9 and TRBJ1-1; no clear D. Trimming removed 7 bases at V and 7 bases at J, with 7 bases between. Germline V lookup: CDR1 SEHNR, CDR2 FQNEAQ (reference sequence). The CDR3 contains 10 residues. This chain's CDR3 is CASTIIEAFF. Here the CDR3 DNA reads TGTGCCAGCACCATCATTGAAGCTTTCTTT. Supplemented by reference TRBV7-9 and TRBJ1-1, the full variable domain reads DTGVSQNPRHKITKRGQNVTFRCDPISEHNRLYWYRQTLGQGPEFLTYFQNEAQLEKSRLLSDRFSAERPKGSFSTLEIQRTEQGDSAMYLCASTIIEAFFGQGTRLTVV.

This chain uses TRBV28 with TRBJ2-5, with 8 bases fitting TRBD1. V gave up 6 bases and J gave up 5 bases; unmatched junction bases: 8. The CDR3 spans 14 residues. Germline V gene data show CDR1 as MDHEN and CDR2 as SYDVKM. CDR3 sequence reads: CASRGQGAIETQYF. CDR3 DNA sequence: TGTGCCAGCAGAGGTCAGGGGGCGATCGAGACCCAGTACTTC. Based on the CDR3 plus reference TRBV28 and TRBJ2-5, the full variable domain is DVKVTQSSRYLVKRTGEKVFLECVQDMDHENMFWYRQDPGLGLRLIYFSYDVKMKEKGDIPEGYSVSREKKERFSLILESASTNQTSMYLCASRGQGAIETQYFGPGTRLLVL.

CDR3 protein: CASSLGGISSYNEQFF. The CDR3 nucleotides are TGTGCCAGCAGCCTCGGGGGGATCAGCTCCTACAATGAGCAGTTCTTC. The rearrangement uses TRBV28 and TRBJ2-1; 7 nucleotides agree with TRBD2. Germline values: CDR1 MDHEN, CDR2 SYDVKM. The CDR3 runs 16 residues. The V gene end was trimmed by 6 bases and the J gene end by 0 bases; junction bases not matched to a gene: 8.

The chain couples TRBV19 to TRBJ1-2; the D is unclear. With 5 bases removed from V and 4 bases from J, the gap between germline ends came to 20 bases. CDR1 LNHDA and CDR2 SQIVND come from the germline V gene (reference sequence). The CDR3 is made up of 16 amino acids. CDR3 DNA sequence: TGTGCCAGTAGTCGCGGGGAAACTACTCCTGGCTATGGCTACACCTTC. The encoded protein is CASSRGETTPGYGYTF.

The gene calls are TRBV7-2 and TRBJ2-1, with a weak D call TRBD2 (6 bases). Looked up from germline, CDR1 is SGHTA and CDR2 is FQGNSA. The CDR3 is 16 residues long. V was trimmed by 4 bases and J by 5 bases, leaving 18 bases between them. CDR3 protein: CASSSKRAQINNEQFF. For the CDR3, the DNA is TGTGCCAGCAGCTCTAAGCGGGCCCAAATAAACAATGAGCAGTTCTTC.

J is TRBJ1-3 and V is TRBV5-6; D is perhaps TRBD1 (6 bases). Germline-derived CDR1 and CDR2 are SGHDT and YYEEEE. The CDR3 is made up of 18 amino acids. V was trimmed by 0 bases and J by 0 bases, leaving 16 bases between them. CDR3 DNA: TGTGCCAGCAGCTTGGGGGCAGGGGATAGCTACTCTGGAAACACCATATATTTT. Translation gives CASSLGAGDSYSGNTIYF. Using reference TRBV5-6 and TRBJ1-3 for the parts outside the CDR3, the full variable domain is DAGVTQSPTHLIKTRGQQVTLRCSPKSGHDTVSWYQQALGQGPQFIFQYYEEEERQRGNFPDRFSGHQFPNYSSELNVNALLLGDSALYLCASSLGAGDSYSGNTIYFGEGSWLTVV.

This clone was counted once. CDR3 sequence reads: CASSLVPPGQVLTGELFF. The CDR3 coding sequence is TGCGCCAGCAGCCTAGTCCCGCCGGGACAGGTTCTAACCGGGGAGCTGTTTTTT. J is TRBJ2-2 and V is TRBV5-1; 8 bases fit TRBD1. Germline V gene sequence: CDR1 SGHRS, CDR2 YFSETQ. V shed 4 bases, J shed 5 bases, and the junction held 16 bases outside the gene matches. The CDR3 runs 18 residues.

The J gene is TRBJ2-3, the V gene TRBV2; D gene ambiguous. Trimming cost V 4 bases and J 0 bases, with 11 bases left between them. The germline V gene encodes CDR1 SNHLY and CDR2 FYNNEI. The CDR3 is made up of 15 amino acids. CDR3 sequence (DNA): TGTGCCAGCAGTGCCATGCGTCGTAGCACAGATACGCAGTATTTT. This translates into CASSAMRRSTDTQYF.

V is TRBV2 and J is TRBJ1-2; the match to TRBD1 covers 7 bases. Germline V CDR1 and CDR2: SNHLY, FYNNEI. This CDR3 spans 14 amino acids. V lost 3 bases, J lost 4 bases, and 5 bases stayed unmatched. CDR3 in DNA: TGTGCCAGCAGTGATCAGGGGGGAGGCTATGGCTACACCTTC. It is translated as CASSDQGGGYGYTF.

This clone was seen only once. V gene TRBV7-8 combines with J gene TRBJ2-1, with 12 bases matching TRBD2. The CDR3 is 17 amino acids. V gave up 1 base and J gave up 5 bases; unmatched junction bases: 6. Germline CDR1 and CDR2: SGHVS and FQNEAQ. The CDR3 here is CASSLGTRTSGNNEQFF. The CDR3 DNA follows: TGTGCCAGCAGCTTAGGGACCAGGACTAGCGGGAACAATGAGCAGTTCTTC. The full variable domain, in which reference TRBV7-8 and TRBJ2-1 provide the parts outside the CDR3, is GAGVSQSPRYKVAKRGQDVALRCDPISGHVSLFWYQQALGQGPEFLTYFQNEAQLDKSGLPSDRFFAERPEGSVSTLKIQRTQQEDSAVYLCASSLGTRTSGNNEQFFGPGTRLTVL.

The gene calls are TRBV30 and TRBJ1-1; possible D gene TRBD1, 6 bases. The CDR3 runs 14 residues. The ends were cut back, 3 bases at V and 4 bases at J, with 15 bases in the middle. Germline V lookup: CDR1 GTSNPN, CDR2 SVGIG (reference sequence). The CDR3 loop is CAWRRTEARTEAFF. CDR3 sequence (DNA): TGTGCCTGGAGAAGGACAGAAGCTCGCACTGAAGCTTTCTTT.